This T cell receptor (beta chain) was sequenced in a study of breast tumors, draining lymph nodes, adjacent tissues. There are many counts of this clonotype. Its antigen remains unidentified. Study-wide results and caveats: Tumor repertoires ranked between lymph nodes and nontumor tissue in diversity, with V and J gene preferences.

Looked up from germline, CDR1 is PRHDT and CDR2 is FYEKMQ (reference sequence). J gave up 2 bases and V 9 bases, and 14 bases lay outside the gene matches. CDR3 length: 16 amino acids. TCRdb reanalysed the multiplex PCR reads using MiXCR and keeps one entry per CDR3 protein. The data contain 15,000 to 20,000 distinct CDR3 sequences, approximately 42% of them singletons. The chain uses TRBV13 and TRBJ2-3, with TRBD2 matching 7 bases. Sequenced sample: breast tumor tissue. The TCR comes from a female donor with breast cancer. Some clones in this sample may be carry-over from other donors' samples. The CDR3 spells CASTHRRGWNTDTQYF. The CDR3 DNA sequence: TGTGCCAGTACCCATCGGCGGGGGTGGAACACAGATACGCAGTATTTT.